This record concerns one T cell receptor beta chain sequence. The antigen remains unidentified. Disease duration was under 3 months in the ophthalmopathy patients, who also had a Clinical Activity Score of at least 3 and a NOSPECS grade of at least 4. The authors took PBMCs from 7.5 to 10 ml fresh peripheral blood. The sample is drawn from a study of T cells in Graves' hyperthyroidism and ophthalmopathy. Study as a whole: Peripheral blood was secured at the point of initial diagnosis, before any treatment.

Study-level results: Through a model of 13 V-J features, ophthalmopathy was separated from stable hyperthyroidism.

Trimming shortened V by 7 bases and J by 6 bases, and 13 bases separated the two germline ends. In germline, CDR1 is MDHEN, CDR2 SYDVKM. The CDR3 loop spans 14 amino acids. Using RNA transcripts as the source, TCR beta CDR3 regions were amplified. The HTBI primer set served for first-round RT-PCR of the TCR CDR3. MiXCR, run by TCRdb on the multiplex PCR reads, gives a single entry per CDR3 protein. The sample includes approximately 430,000 distinct CDR3 sequences, roughly 14% of them seen just once. Sequences were obtained from blood. The sequence was collected from a man aged 18-30 years with Graves' ophthalmopathy. The chain employs TRBV28 and TRBJ1-6; D uncertain. This CDR3 reads CASNGGFSNSPLHF. The CDR3 DNA is TGTGCCAGCAATGGCGGGTTCAGTAATTCACCCCTCCACTTT.